Following are 32 T cell receptor beta chains from one sample sequenced in a study of blood T cell repertoires in COVID-19. Assay used: immunoSEQ multiplex PCR; TCRdb lists only in-frame clones, some missing. The repertoire holds 150,000 to 200,000 clones, with roughly 86% as singletons. Material for sequencing was peripheral blood. Receptors were obtained from a young man with acute or convalescent COVID-19.

This chain uses TRBV9 with TRBJ1-3; tentatively, D is TRBD1 (6 bases). This CDR3 has 14 residues. The germline V gene has CDR1 SGDLS and CDR2 YYNGEE. With 2 bases removed from V and 2 bases from J, the gap between germline ends came to 8 bases. CDR3 protein: CASSVGTPGNTIYF. The CDR3 bases are TGTGCCAGCAGCGTTGGGACACCTGGAAACACCATATATTTT. Using reference TRBV9 and TRBJ1-3 for the parts outside the CDR3, the full variable domain is DSGVTQTPKHLITATGQRVTLRCSPRSGDLSVYWYQQSLDQGLQFLIQYYNGEERAKGNILERFSAQQFPDLHSELNLSSLELGDSALYFCASSVGTPGNTIYFGEGSWLTVV.

On this clone itself: This specimen includes other DNA sequences encoding the same CDR3. V gene TRBV30 combines with J gene TRBJ2-7; maybe TRBD1 (6 bases). Germline V CDR1 and CDR2: GTSNPN, SVGIG (reference sequence). Trimming took off 4 bases at V and 2 bases at J, with 9 bases between the two ends. CDR3 length: 12 residues. CDR3 in amino acids: CAWNQGTYEQYF. Written as DNA, the CDR3 is TGTGCCTGGAATCAGGGGACCTACGAGCAGTACTTC.

V usage is TRBV29-1 and J usage is TRBJ2-1, with D perhaps TRBD1 (6 bases). From germline, CDR1 is SQVTM and CDR2 ANQGSEA. V was pared by 1 base and J by 11 bases, with 21 bases between. This CDR3 region has 15 residues. The CDR3 here is CSVEVAGALGRQQFF. The CDR3 DNA sequence: TGCAGCGTTGAAGTTGCAGGGGCCTTGGGGCGACAGCAGTTCTTC.

The chain carries TRBV7-9 and TRBJ2-2; no reliable D call. This CDR3 has 13 amino acids. The germline gives CDR1 SEHNR, CDR2 FQNEAQ (reference sequence). V was pared by 2 bases and J by 8 bases, with 9 bases between. For the CDR3, the DNA is TGTGCCAGCAGCTTACGTGAGCTGGGGGAGCTGTTTTTT. Protein sequence: CASSLRELGELFF.

V gene TRBV6-4 combines with J gene TRBJ1-2, with TRBD1 matching 7 bases. V trimming: 3 bases; J trimming: 3 bases; junction bases outside the gene matches: 13. The CDR3 is 17 residues long. Germline assignment: CDR1 MRHNA and CDR2 SNTAGT. The CDR3 DNA reads TGTGCCAGCAGTGAGGAAGGGGGCACCCCCCGGGACTATGGCTACACCTTC. Translating gives CASSEEGGTPRDYGYTF.

The rearrangement uses TRBV5-1 and TRBJ1-3, with D uncertain. The length of the CDR3 is 21 residues. The germline CDR1 and CDR2 sequences are SGHRS and YFSETQ. V was pared by 1 base and J by 3 bases, with 29 bases between. The CDR3 reads CASSLRPVRDESQTRGNTIYF. In DNA form, the CDR3 reads TGCGCCAGCAGCTTGAGGCCCGTTCGGGATGAGTCACAGACTCGTGGAAACACCATATATTTT.

CDR3 loop: CASSKGGVIQETQYF. The CDR3 DNA is TGTGCCAGTAGTAAAGGAGGGGTAATACAAGAGACCCAGTACTTC. The genes are TRBV19 and TRBJ2-5; the D gene is possibly TRBD2 (6 bases). The CDR3 is 15 amino acids. V lost 4 bases and J lost 2, with 14 bases in between. From germline, CDR1 is LNHDA and CDR2 SQIVND (reference sequence).

The rearrangement joins TRBV25-1 to TRBJ2-3; tentatively, D is TRBD2 (5 bases). This CDR3 is 16 amino acids long. Trimming stripped 2 bases from V and 2 bases from J, with 14 bases between. The germline V gene has CDR1 MGHDK and CDR2 SYGVNS. The CDR3 region is CASSEPRGAPTDTQYF. CDR3 nucleotide sequence: TGTGCCAGCAGTGAACCCCGGGGAGCGCCCACAGATACGCAGTATTTT.

The genes are TRBV7-8 and TRBJ1-6, with 9 bases lining up with TRBD1. This CDR3 has 14 residues. The V gene's germline CDR1 is SGHVS and CDR2 FQNEAQ. V was clipped by 5 bases and J by 7 bases; unmatched bases: 3. In DNA form, the CDR3 reads TGTGCCAGCAGCCTGGACAGGGGAAATTCACCCCTCCACTTT. It translates to CASSLDRGNSPLHF.

The chain is built from TRBV11-2 and TRBJ1-4; D is perhaps TRBD1 (6 bases). This CDR3 spans 14 amino acids. The germline V and J ends were trimmed by 6 bases and 7 bases, with 15 bases remaining between them. CDR1 is SGHAT, CDR2 FQNNGV, per germline. CDR3 sequence (DNA): TGTGCCAGCAGAAAACAGGGATCGGGTGAAAAACTGTTTTTT. Translated: CASRKQGSGEKLFF.

The chain recombines TRBV28 with TRBJ1-2, with D perhaps matching TRBD1 (5 bases). The germline V gene has CDR1 MDHEN and CDR2 SYDVKM. Trimming pared 4 bases from V and 5 bases from J, leaving 14 bases between. This CDR3 region has 14 residues. CDR3 sequence (DNA): TGTGCCAGCAGTTCCCACACAGGCATTTATGGCTACACCTTC. This encodes CASSSHTGIYGYTF.

J is TRBJ1-1 and V is TRBV5-1, with a tentative D call TRBD1 (6 bases). V was shortened by 2 bases and J by 1 base, with 12 bases between the two germline ends. Germline CDR1 SGHRS, CDR2 YFSETQ. This CDR3 spans 15 amino acids. The CDR3 DNA sequence: TGCGCCAGCAGCTTTCTGGGGGCTAAGAACACTGAAGCTTTCTTT. Amino acid sequence: CASSFLGAKNTEAFF. Together with reference TRBV5-1 and TRBJ1-1, the CDR3 gives the full variable domain: KAGVTQTPRYLIKTRGQQVTLSCSPISGHRSVSWYQQTPGQGLQFLFEYFSETQRNKGNFPGRFSGRQFSNSRSEMNVSTLELGDSALYLCASSFLGAKNTEAFFGQGTRLTVV.

The V call is TRBV19, the J call TRBJ2-7; TRBD2 matches 7 bases. The CDR3 sequence is 14 residues long. Germline V gives CDR1 LNHDA, CDR2 SQIVND (reference sequence). Trimming at V came to 4 bases and at J to 0 bases, leaving 3 bases not matched to a gene. CDR3 DNA: TGTGCCAGTAGTACCAGCGGGACCTCCTACGAGCAGTACTTC. Protein product: CASSTSGTSYEQYF.

CDR3 in amino acids: CASSPSGGGGPYEQYF. The CDR3 DNA sequence: TGTGCCAGTAGTCCGTCGGGGGGGGGCGGCCCCTACGAGCAGTACTTC. This chain joins TRBV19 and TRBJ2-7, with 8 bases that match TRBD2. Germline V CDR1 and CDR2: LNHDA, SQIVND (reference sequence). CDR3 length: 16 residues. Trimming removed 5 bases from V and 2 bases from J; junction bases left unmatched: 11.

V is TRBV7-2 and J is TRBJ2-7; D call uncertain. V dropped 5 bases and J dropped 4 bases, with 12 bases sitting between them. The V gene's germline CDR1 is SGHTA and CDR2 FQGNSA. This CDR3 contains 13 residues. CDR3 sequence (DNA): TGTGCCAGCAGCCCCCCCGTTACTTACGAGCAGTACTTC. It yields the protein CASSPPVTYEQYF.

The V gene is TRBV14, the J gene TRBJ2-5; perhaps TRBD1 as D (5 bases). Germline-derived CDR1 and CDR2 are SGHDN and FVKESK. With 1 base removed from V and 5 bases from J, the gap between germline ends came to 8 bases. CDR3 length: 13 amino acids. Written as DNA, the CDR3 is TGTGCCAGCAGCCAAGTGGGGCAGGAGACCCAGTACTTC. It codes for CASSQVGQETQYF.

Here the CDR3 DNA reads TGTGCCAGCAGCCCCGAACCCGGGGGCTATGGCTACACCTTC. It codes for CASSPEPGGYGYTF. The J gene is TRBJ1-2, the V gene TRBV7-2; D perhaps matches TRBD1 (5 bases). Germline values: CDR1 SGHTA, CDR2 FQGNSA. The CDR3 runs 14 residues. The V and J ends lost 5 bases and 4 bases respectively, with 14 bases between them.

CDR3 in amino acids: CSGGRQGILFF. In nucleotides, the CDR3 is TGCAGCGGGGGGCGACAGGGCATACTGTTTTTT. This rearrangement joins TRBV29-1 to TRBJ1-4; 7 bases align to TRBD1. CDR1 and CDR2 from the germline V gene are SQVTM and ANQGSEA. J gave up 13 bases and V 7 bases, and 9 bases lay outside the gene matches. The CDR3 is made up of 11 amino acids.

This rearrangement joins TRBV7-6 to TRBJ1-5; perhaps TRBD1 as D (5 bases). The CDR3 extends over 18 amino acids. Germline CDR1 is SGHVS and CDR2 is FNYEAQ. The ends were cut back, 0 bases at V and 7 bases at J, with 22 bases in the middle. The CDR3 DNA sequence: TGTGCCAGCAGCTTAGCGCTCGGGGGAGTGGTTCGGCGGCAGCCCCAGCATTTT. It specifies CASSLALGGVVRRQPQHF.

The rearrangement links TRBV5-8 to TRBJ1-2, with D maybe TRBD1 (6 bases). The V end was cut by 1 base, the J end by 7 bases, with 14 bases between. The CDR3 runs to 14 residues. Germline CDR1 SGHTS, CDR2 YDEGEE. The DNA of the CDR3 is TGTGCCAGCAGCTTGCCGGACAGCTTCGGTGGCTACACCTTC. Its translation is CASSLPDSFGGYTF.

The rearrangement joins TRBV6-5 to TRBJ1-6, with 7 bases lining up with TRBD1. The CDR3 spans 15 residues. The J segment lost 5 bases and the V segment lost 2 bases, leaving 3 bases of the junction unmatched. The germline CDR1 and CDR2 sequences are MNHEY and SVGAGI. Here the CDR3 reads CASSYGGQNNSPLHF. CDR3 sequence (DNA): TGTGCCAGCAGTTACGGGGGACAGAATAATTCACCCCTCCACTTT.

V usage is TRBV7-9 and J usage is TRBJ1-4; D ambiguous. CDR1 is SEHNR and CDR2 is FQNEAQ in the germline V gene (reference sequence). The CDR3 totals 14 residues. The germline V and J ends were trimmed by 3 bases and 5 bases, with 10 bases remaining between them. The CDR3 is CASSFSVSNEKLFF. For the CDR3, the DNA is TGTGCCAGCAGCTTCTCAGTCTCAAATGAAAAACTGTTTTTT.

This chain joins TRBV30 and TRBJ2-7, with TRBD1 matching over 9 bases. Germline assignment: CDR1 GTSNPN and CDR2 SVGIG (reference sequence). V was clipped by 3 bases and J by 6 bases; unmatched bases: 12. There are 15 residues in the CDR3. CDR3 residues: CAWRAAGTGIGEQYF. Written as DNA, the CDR3 is TGTGCCTGGAGAGCCGCCGGGACAGGGATAGGCGAGCAGTACTTC. Looking up the rest from reference TRBV30 and TRBJ2-7 gives the full variable domain: SQTIHQWPATLVQPVGSPLSLECTVEGTSNPNLYWYRQAAGRGLQLLFYSVGIGQISSEVPQNLSASRPQDRQFILSSKKLLLSDSGFYLCAWRAAGTGIGEQYFGPGTRLTVT.

This clone was detected once. The chain carries TRBV3-1 (or the pseudogene TRBV3-2) and TRBJ2-7, with 12 nucleotides matching TRBD2. Germline loops: CDR1 LGHDT, CDR2 YNNKEL (reference sequence). The V and J ends lost 1 base and 6 bases, in that order; junction bases with no gene match: 4. There are 15 residues in the CDR3. The CDR3 DNA reads as TGTGCCAGCAGCCAAGCCCTAGCGGGGGGGCGCGAGCAGTACTTC. Its protein is CASSQALAGGREQYF.

Here the CDR3 DNA reads TGCGCCAGCAGCTTGTGGGGGGACACAGATACGCAGTATTTT. Protein product: CASSLWGDTDTQYF. V is TRBV5-1 and J is TRBJ2-3; the D gene is possibly TRBD2 (6 bases). Germline assignment: CDR1 SGHRS and CDR2 YFSETQ. This CDR3 spans 14 amino acids. V was clipped by 1 base and J by 2 bases, with 8 bases between them.

This chain links TRBV9 with TRBJ2-1; TRBD2 agrees at 11 bases. The germline V gene has CDR1 SGDLS and CDR2 YYNGEE. V was clipped by 0 bases and J by 0 bases; unmatched bases: 8. This CDR3 is built from 19 residues. CDR3 sequence (DNA): TGTGCCAGCAGCGTAGGGGCTAGCGGGGGGACGAGCTCCTACAATGAGCAGTTCTTC. Translating it yields CASSVGASGGTSSYNEQFF.

V is TRBV24-1 and J is TRBJ2-3; no firm D call. The length of the CDR3 is 14 residues. Trimming shortened V by 2 bases and J by 6 bases, and 11 bases separated the two germline ends. The germline V gene has CDR1 KGHDR and CDR2 SFDVKD. The CDR3 sequence is CATSDSIGRDTQYF. The CDR3 region has the DNA TGTGCCACCAGTGATTCAATTGGTCGGGATACGCAGTATTTT.

V gene TRBV5-8 combines with J gene TRBJ2-7; tentatively, D is TRBD1 (5 bases). Germline CDR1 is SGHTS and CDR2 is YDEGEE. The CDR3 contains 15 residues. With 2 bases removed from V and 5 bases from J, the gap between germline ends came to 17 bases. CDR3 bases: TGTGCCAGCAGCTTCCCTCCGGGCCTAGGGGACGAGCAGTACTTC. It is translated as CASSFPPGLGDEQYF.

This chain connects TRBV7-9 to TRBJ1-2, with D possibly TRBD1 on 6 matching bases. V was pared by 5 bases and J by 13 bases, with 17 bases between. This CDR3 comprises 12 residues. The germline gives CDR1 SEHNR, CDR2 FQNEAQ (reference sequence). CDR3 protein: CASSAGTRKGTF. In DNA, the CDR3 is TGTGCCAGCAGCGCCGGGACACGGAAAGGCACCTTC.

This chain uses TRBV7-8 with TRBJ1-1; D gene unclear. The germline CDR1 and CDR2 sequences are SGHVS and FQNEAQ. V lost 1 base and J 7 bases, leaving 10 bases between the germline ends. The CDR3 sequence is 13 residues long. The CDR3: CASSLGANLEAFF. The CDR3 coding sequence is TGTGCCAGCAGCTTAGGGGCCAACCTTGAAGCTTTCTTT.

The CDR3 loop reads CASSESGNTEAFF. CDR3 sequence (DNA): TGTGCCAGCAGTGAGTCGGGGAACACTGAAGCTTTCTTT. The J gene is TRBJ1-1, the V gene TRBV6-4; D unresolved. This CDR3 has 13 residues. Germline V gene lookup returns CDR1 MRHNA and CDR2 SNTAGT. V lost 3 bases to trimming and J lost 1 base, with 6 bases between them.

The rearrangement uses TRBV28 and TRBJ2-7; D call uncertain. V lost 5 bases to trimming and J lost 5 bases, with 13 bases between them. In germline, CDR1 is MDHEN, CDR2 SYDVKM. This CDR3 spans 13 amino acids. The CDR3 sequence: CASSPPLRDEQYV. The DNA for the CDR3 is TGTGCCAGCAGTCCCCCTCTCCGGGACGAGCAGTACGTC.